This TCR beta chain was recorded in a study of blood T cell repertoires in COVID-19. The V and J ends lost 1 base and 0 bases respectively, with 9 bases between them. There are 16 residues in the CDR3. Germline values: CDR1 LNHNV, CDR2 YYDKDF (reference sequence). Per the original methods: Reference gene primer amplification gave estimated nucleated cell counts. Produced via immunoSEQ multiplex PCR; TCRdb's table is partial and in-frame only. The DNA was the basis for D and trimming; V, J and clone size are from that table. Seen here are about 170,000 clones, approximately 91% observed once, and the top ten hold about 4.9%.

The TCR was taken from a man in his late teens or twenties with COVID-19, enrolled during active disease. Sequenced: peripheral blood. The rearrangement uses TRBV15 and TRBJ2-2, with a possible D match to TRBD1 (5 bases). CDR3 loop: CATSRVGLANTGELFF. In nucleotides, the CDR3 is TGTGCCACCAGCAGAGTGGGGCTAGCGAACACCGGGGAGCTGTTTTTT. The full variable domain, with the rest looked up from reference TRBV15 and TRBJ2-2, is DAMVIQNPRYQVTQFGKPVTLSCSQTLNHNVMYWYQQKSSQAPKLLFHYYDKDFNNEADTPDNFQSRRPNTSFCFLDIRSPGLGDTAMYLCATSRVGLANTGELFFGEGSRLTVL.